This TCR beta chain was recovered during a study of beta chain features in type 1 diabetes. The overall study: What patients shared with healthy donors was a similar profile of age, gender and cell yields.

Findings and limits, study-wide: Overrepresentation of cells with high TCR expression could result from cDNA sequencing.

V lost 4 bases to trimming and J lost 1 base, with 13 bases between them. CDR3 size: 15 residues. The V gene's germline CDR1 is MDHEN and CDR2 SYDVKM. About this clone: Its antigen remains unknown.

The whole isolated RNA underwent reverse transcription, so sequencing captured expressed TCRB transcripts. Clones were read by immunoSEQ multiplex PCR, and TCRdb kept only the in-frame ones, dropping some. In the table there are roughly 350,000 clones, roughly 11% of which are singletons. The sequence derives from a woman aged 25 to 45 in good health. The chain recombines TRBV28 with TRBJ1-1, with D possibly TRBD1 on 5 matching bases. Material: naive CD4+ T cells from blood. The CDR3 nucleotides are TGTGCCAGCAGTTCCCCCGGGACTCCGAACACTGAAGCTTTCTTT. Its translation: CASSSPGTPNTEAFF.